The clone carrying this T cell receptor beta chain was observed a few times. Its antigen is still unknown. Profiled with immunoSEQ multiplex PCR; TCRdb holds only in-frame clones, not every one. This table holds 150,000 to 200,000 clones, about 88% found once. The sample is drawn from a study of T cell responses to AZD1222 COVID-19 vaccine. Study conclusions and caveats: The repertoires were collected only after the peak T cell response. Donors were chiefly white British, with a greater number of females, and clonal diversity was perhaps underestimated. Along spike, vaccine-associated CD4 TCRs were found throughout, with dominance at 160-218 and 743-854. Baseline seropositivity characterized only six AZD1222 recipients.

In germline, CDR1 is SGHNT, CDR2 YYREEE (reference sequence). V was clipped by 2 bases and J by 9 bases; unmatched bases: 11. This CDR3 is built from 15 residues. The sequences come from peripheral blood, collected on day 0 of AZD1222 vaccination. This TCR came from an adult in good health. V usage is TRBV5-4 and J usage is TRBJ2-1, with TRBD1 matching over 7 bases. The CDR3: CASSLEGPRDSEQFF. The CDR3 coding sequence is TGTGCCAGCAGCTTAGAAGGCCCCCGGGACAGTGAGCAGTTCTTC.